The T cell receptor (beta chain) described here comes from a study of T cells in Graves' hyperthyroidism and ophthalmopathy. Ten or more counts support this clonotype. Regions amplified from RNA transcripts were the TCR beta CDR3 regions. A set of HTBI primers served as the primers for a first-round RT-PCR of the TCR CDR3. TCRdb reprocessed the multiplex PCR reads with MiXCR, giving one entry per CDR3 protein. The sample carries over 500,000 distinct CDR3 sequences, around 15% recorded once. Germline V gene sequence: CDR1 SEHNR, CDR2 FQNEAQ (reference sequence). After removal of 6 bases from V and 8 bases from J, the junction contained 11 bases not matched to a gene. There are 16 residues in the CDR3.

The sequence was collected from a woman between 35 and 50 years old with Graves' hyperthyroidism. Source material: blood. The chain employs TRBV7-9 and TRBJ2-1; 12 nucleotides align to TRBD1. The CDR3 region has the DNA TGTGCCAGCAGGCTACCGGGACAGGGGGCGGGTGATGAGCAGTTCTTC. Its protein is CASRLPGQGAGDEQFF.